This T cell receptor (beta chain) was found in a study of shared clonotypes between healthy human individuals. This clone was seen a handful of times. This table comes from immunoSEQ multiplex PCR, and its TCRdb copy is limited to in-frame clones, with some not included. The table lists approximately 92,000 clones, 60% to 75% of them singletons. Sequencing input: memory CD8+ T cells sorted from blood. Subset here: CD45RO+ cells pooled with CCR7-negative TemRA cells. This TCR was recovered from a young man in good health.

Here the CDR3 DNA reads TGCGCCAGCAGCTCCGTAGACAGGGGAAACGACTACGAGCAGTACTTC. It codes for CASSSVDRGNDYEQYF. The rearrangement uses TRBV5-1 and TRBJ2-7, with TRBD1 identical over 8 bases. V dropped 3 bases and J dropped 3; count of bases not matched to a gene: 11. The CDR3 is 16 amino acids. Germline assignment: CDR1 SGHRS and CDR2 YFSETQ.